The 19 T cell receptor beta chains listed next were all sequenced from one sample in a study of T cells in Graves' hyperthyroidism and ophthalmopathy. Amplification yielded TCR beta CDR3 regions, with RNA transcripts as the source. A first-round RT-PCR of the TCR CDR3 used the HTBI primer set. TCRdb re-analysed the multiplex PCR reads in MiXCR, keeping a single row per CDR3 protein. This table has 300,000 to 450,000 distinct CDR3 sequences, approximately 25% appearing once. The sequencing sample was made of blood. These receptors were collected from a man aged 50-60 years with Graves' hyperthyroidism.

The chain recombines TRBV2 with TRBJ2-2; possible D gene TRBD1, 6 bases. The V gene's germline CDR1 is SNHLY and CDR2 FYNNEI. Trimming stripped 2 bases from V and 4 bases from J, with 11 bases between. CDR3 length: 15 residues. The CDR3 DNA follows: TGTGCCAGCAGTGAACCAGGGGCGGGCACCGGGGAGCTGTTTTTT. Translating gives CASSEPGAGTGELFF. The full variable domain, its missing parts supplied by reference TRBV2 and TRBJ2-2, is EPEVTQTPSHQVTQMGQEVILRCVPISNHLYFYWYRQILGQKVEFLVSFYNNEISEKSEIFDDQFSVERPDGSNFTLKIRSTKLEDSAMYFCASSEPGAGTGELFFGEGSRLTVL.

V usage is TRBV13 and J usage is TRBJ2-6; D is undetermined. In germline, CDR1 is PRHDT, CDR2 FYEKMQ (reference sequence). The V end lost 0 bases, the J end lost 0 bases, and 9 bases lay between the germline ends. The CDR3 is 17 residues long. The CDR3 DNA reads as TGTGCCAGCAGCTTAGGGTCAGCTCTCTCTGGGGCCAACGTCCTGACTTTC. Translating it yields CASSLGSALSGANVLTF.

This clonotype was seen repeatedly, ten times or more. The V and J genes are TRBV6-1 and TRBJ2-7; 9 nucleotides line up with TRBD2. This CDR3 spans 17 amino acids. V gave up 3 bases and J gave up 6 bases; unmatched junction bases: 15. The V gene's germline CDR1 is MNHNS and CDR2 SASEGT. The DNA of the CDR3 is TGTGCCAGCAGTGAGAGACAGACCGGGACTAGCTCCCTCGAGCAGTACTTC. Encoded protein: CASSERQTGTSSLEQYF.

Ten or more counts support this clonotype. The rearrangement uses TRBV2 and TRBJ2-7, with D perhaps assigned TRBD1 or TRBD2 (6 bases each). From germline, CDR1 is SNHLY and CDR2 FYNNEI. With 2 bases removed from V and 3 bases from J, the gap between germline ends came to 14 bases. The length of the CDR3 is 15 residues. The CDR3 region is CASSERRDKLYEQYF. The CDR3 DNA follows: TGTGCCAGCAGTGAAAGGAGGGACAAACTCTACGAGCAGTACTTC.

The chain uses TRBV7-3 and TRBJ2-3; TRBD2 agrees at 8 bases. The germline V gene encodes CDR1 SGHTA and CDR2 FQGTGA. CDR3 size: 15 residues. J lost 5 bases, V lost 4 bases, and 8 bases had no gene match. As DNA, the CDR3 is TGTGCCAGCAGCTCGCAAGCGGGAGTTGGAGATACGCAGTATTTT. This sequence encodes CASSSQAGVGDTQYF. Using reference TRBV7-3 and TRBJ2-3 for the parts outside the CDR3, the full variable domain is GAGVSQTPSNKVTEKGKYVELRCDPISGHTALYWYRQSLGQGPEFLIYFQGTGAADDSGLPNDRFFAVRPEGSVSTLKIQRTERGDSAVYLCASSSQAGVGDTQYFGPGTRLTVL.

There are many counts of this clonotype. V usage is TRBV28 and J usage is TRBJ2-3; TRBD1 matches at 7 bases. From germline, CDR1 is MDHEN and CDR2 SYDVKM. The CDR3 runs 17 residues. V was clipped by 5 bases and J by 1 base; unmatched bases: 12. As DNA, the CDR3 is TGTGCCAGCAGTCTAATCTTCGGGACAGCAGGCACAGATACGCAGTATTTT. Amino acids: CASSLIFGTAGTDTQYF. The complete variable domain, with remaining parts taken from reference TRBV28 and TRBJ2-3, reads DVKVTQSSRYLVKRTGEKVFLECVQDMDHENMFWYRQDPGLGLRLIYFSYDVKMKEKGDIPEGYSVSREKKERFSLILESASTNQTSMYLCASSLIFGTAGTDTQYFGPGTRLTVL.

This chain connects TRBV7-2 to TRBJ1-1; no definite D call. V lost 7 bases, J lost 0 bases, and 21 bases lay in between. This CDR3 spans 17 amino acids. Germline-derived CDR1 and CDR2 are SGHTA and FQGNSA. The CDR3 here is CASTYVYEGSMNTEAFF. CDR3 bases: TGTGCCAGCACCTATGTTTACGAGGGAAGCATGAACACTGAAGCTTTCTTT.

Regarding this clonotype: This may be a read error: a much more frequent sequence differs by one nucleotide. This rearrangement joins TRBV7-3 to TRBJ2-5; no clear D gene. Trimming stripped 4 bases from V and 11 bases from J, with 17 bases between. The germline V gene has CDR1 SGHTA and CDR2 FQGTGA. The CDR3 contains 13 residues. The CDR3, as DNA: TGTGCCAGCAGCTCCCTATCGACCGGGCCTCAGTACTTC. Protein: CASSSLSTGPQYF. The full variable domain, in which reference TRBV7-3 and TRBJ2-5 provide the parts outside the CDR3, is GAGVSQTPSNKVTEKGKYVELRCDPISGHTALYWYRQSLGQGPEFLIYFQGTGAADDSGLPNDRFFAVRPEGSVSTLKIQRTERGDSAVYLCASSSLSTGPQYFGPGTRLLVL.

V is TRBV7-9 and J is TRBJ2-5, with 8 bases that match TRBD1. The CDR3 is 16 residues long. Germline CDR1 reads SEHNR; CDR2 reads FQNEAQ (reference sequence). Trimming cost V 5 bases and J 5 bases; bases outside gene matches: 13. Written as DNA, the CDR3 is TGTGCCAGCAGCCCTTCAGGGGGCAACCTCCTGGAGACCCAGTACTTC. Amino acids: CASSPSGGNLLETQYF. Together with reference TRBV7-9 and TRBJ2-5, the CDR3 gives the full variable domain: DTGVSQNPRHKITKRGQNVTFRCDPISEHNRLYWYRQTLGQGPEFLTYFQNEAQLEKSRLLSDRFSAERPKGSFSTLEIQRTEQGDSAMYLCASSPSGGNLLETQYFGPGTRLLVL.

This rearrangement joins TRBV12-3 or TRBV12-4 to TRBJ2-7, with 7 positions matching TRBD1. This CDR3 is built from 13 residues. Trimming removed 7 bases from V and 5 bases from J; junction bases left unmatched: 8. CDR3 bases: TGTGCCAGCACCCCCGGGGACAGTCACGAGCAGTACTTC. Translated: CASTPGDSHEQYF.

This sequence joins TRBV5-1 and TRBJ2-7; D assignment may be TRBD1 or TRBD2 (5 bases each). Between the trimmed V and J ends, which lost 3 bases and 3 bases, there was a span of 16 bases. The germline V gene encodes CDR1 SGHRS and CDR2 YFSETQ. The CDR3 covers 15 residues. CDR3 in amino acids: CASSWSGALGYEQYF. CDR3 sequence (DNA): TGCGCCAGCAGCTGGTCCGGGGCGTTAGGCTACGAGCAGTACTTC.

The chain uses TRBV5-1 and TRBJ2-5; 7 bases agree with TRBD1. This CDR3 comprises 14 residues. J lost 4 bases, V lost 4 bases, and 7 bases had no gene match. The germline V gene encodes CDR1 SGHRS and CDR2 YFSETQ. In DNA, the CDR3 is TGCGCCAGCAGCAACTCAGGGGGTTTAGAGACCCAGTACTTC. Amino acids: CASSNSGGLETQYF.

This rearrangement joins TRBV2 to TRBJ2-2; 8 nucleotides align to TRBD2. CDR3 length equals 18 residues. Trimming cost V 3 bases and J 2 bases; bases outside gene matches: 11. CDR1 is SNHLY and CDR2 is FYNNEI in the germline V gene. The CDR3 here is CASSDPYNSGTNTGELFF. CDR3 DNA: TGTGCCAGCAGTGATCCTTACAATAGCGGGACTAACACCGGGGAGCTGTTTTTT.

This clonotype was recorded only once. The CDR3 is CSVALEPEQPQHF. CDR3 nucleotides: TGCAGCGTTGCGTTGGAGCCGGAACAGCCCCAGCATTTT. The chain couples TRBV29-1 to TRBJ1-5; D ambiguous. Germline V gene sequence: CDR1 SQVTM, CDR2 ANQGSEA. Trimming shortened V by 4 bases and J by 7 bases, and 14 bases separated the two germline ends. The CDR3 spans 13 residues.

This clonotype showed up many times. This rearrangement joins TRBV12-3 or TRBV12-4 to TRBJ2-7; D may be TRBD1 (6 bases). The CDR3 extends over 13 amino acids. V was pared by 6 bases and J by 4 bases, with 13 bases between. CDR3 sequence (DNA): TGTGCCAGCAGCCCTGGACAGATATACGAGCAGTACTTC. The encoded protein is CASSPGQIYEQYF.

This clonotype came up many times. The chain recombines TRBV5-1 with TRBJ2-7, with 14 bases lining up with TRBD2. The J segment lost 5 bases and the V segment lost 0 bases, leaving 4 bases of the junction unmatched. The CDR3 extends over 16 amino acids. Germline-derived CDR1 and CDR2 are SGHRS and YFSETQ. The CDR3 bases are TGCGCCAGCAGCTTGGGGGGACTAGCGGGAGCGAACGAGCAGTACTTC. This translates into CASSLGGLAGANEQYF.

This clonotype was recorded at least ten times. The genes are TRBV12-3 or TRBV12-4 and TRBJ2-7; TRBD1 matches 7 bases. CDR3 length: 14 amino acids. J gave up 1 base and V 5 bases, and 5 bases lay outside the gene matches. DNA of the CDR3: TGTGCCAGCAGTGAGACAGGGAAATCCTACGAGCAGTACTTC. As protein: CASSETGKSYEQYF.

This chain joins TRBV3-1 and TRBJ2-6; D remains ambiguous. The germline V and J ends were trimmed by 7 bases and 0 bases, with 16 bases remaining between them. This CDR3 comprises 17 residues. Germline V gene data show CDR1 as LGHDT and CDR2 as YNNKEL (reference sequence). The CDR3, as DNA: TGTGCCAGCACCCCAAGGGTTACGAGCTCTGGGGCCAACGTCCTGACTTTC. Translating it yields CASTPRVTSSGANVLTF.

The gene calls are TRBV6-5 and TRBJ1-5, with D uncertain. CDR3 length: 15 amino acids. The germline V gene has CDR1 MNHEY and CDR2 SVGAGI. V lost 0 bases and J 5 bases, leaving 11 bases between the germline ends. This CDR3 reads CASSYSGGQYQPQHF. The CDR3 region has the DNA TGTGCCAGCAGTTACTCGGGAGGGCAGTATCAGCCCCAGCATTTT.